These 13 T cell receptor beta chains originate from one sample sequenced in a study of cytomegalovirus exposure and HLA in healthy donors. Amplification used 60 Vbeta primers and 13 Jbeta primers. TCRdb's copy holds only in-frame clones and misses some; the assay was immunoSEQ multiplex PCR. The table shows around 150,000 clones, with around 82% occurring only once. The sequencing sample was made of PBMCs. The receptors originated from a man aged 50 or older in good health and CMV-seropositive.

This clone has a handful of counts. The rearrangement uses TRBV7-8 and TRBJ1-2; D might be TRBD1 (5 bases). V dropped 0 bases and J dropped 2 bases, with 10 bases sitting between them. The CDR3 spans 15 residues. CDR1 is SGHVS, CDR2 FQNEAQ, per germline. This chain's CDR3 is CASSLALSGNYGYTF. The CDR3, as DNA: TGTGCCAGCAGCTTAGCGCTGTCAGGGAACTATGGCTACACCTTC. Supplemented by reference TRBV7-8 and TRBJ1-2, the full variable domain reads GAGVSQSPRYKVAKRGQDVALRCDPISGHVSLFWYQQALGQGPEFLTYFQNEAQLDKSGLPSDRFFAERPEGSVSTLKIQRTQQEDSAVYLCASSLALSGNYGYTFGSGTRLTVV.

This chain connects TRBV5-4 to TRBJ2-3; tentative D call: TRBD2 (5 bases). The CDR3 is 13 residues long. Trimming took off 4 bases at V and 1 base at J, with 7 bases between the two ends. Germline loops: CDR1 SGHNT, CDR2 YYREEE (reference sequence). The CDR3 sequence is CASSAGGTDTQYF. DNA for the CDR3: TGTGCCAGCAGCGCCGGGGGCACAGATACGCAGTATTTT.

The genes are TRBV5-1 and TRBJ2-5; perhaps TRBD2 as D (6 bases). V was clipped by 6 bases and J by 2 bases, with 11 bases between them. CDR1 and CDR2 (germline): SGHRS, YFSETQ. CDR3 size: 13 residues. Written as DNA, the CDR3 is TGCGCCAGCATGCGGGATCGGCAAGAGACCCAGTACTTC. Amino acid sequence: CASMRDRQETQYF.

This clone was seen more than once but under ten times. The chain employs TRBV6-5 and TRBJ2-7; perhaps TRBD1 as D (5 bases). From germline, CDR1 is MNHEY and CDR2 SVGAGI. This CDR3 spans 15 amino acids. V was clipped by 6 bases and J by 2 bases, with 17 bases between them. The CDR3 DNA reads as TGTGCCAGCAGAGGACCAGGACACAGGACCTACGAGCAGTACTTC. Translation gives CASRGPGHRTYEQYF.

The CDR3 protein is CASSLNRPNQPQHF. In DNA form, the CDR3 reads TGTGCCAGCAGCTTGAACAGGCCAAATCAGCCCCAGCATTTT. The chain carries TRBV5-6 and TRBJ1-5, with D perhaps matching TRBD1 (5 bases). V was clipped by 1 base and J by 4 bases, with 9 bases between them. The germline V gene encodes CDR1 SGHDT and CDR2 YYEEEE. The CDR3 loop spans 14 amino acids. Full variable domain (remainder filled in from reference TRBV5-6 and TRBJ1-5): DAGVTQSPTHLIKTRGQQVTLRCSPKSGHDTVSWYQQALGQGPQFIFQYYEEEERQRGNFPDRFSGHQFPNYSSELNVNALLLGDSALYLCASSLNRPNQPQHFGDGTRLSIL.

This clone was seen a single time. The gene calls are TRBV19 and TRBJ1-1, with D perhaps TRBD1 (5 bases). V was trimmed by 3 bases and J by 6 bases, leaving 11 bases between them. CDR3 length equals 13 residues. In germline, CDR1 is LNHDA, CDR2 SQIVND (reference sequence). The CDR3 here is CASSMGLNAEAFF. In nucleotides, the CDR3 is TGTGCCAGTAGTATGGGACTTAATGCTGAAGCTTTCTTT.

This sequence joins TRBV27 and TRBJ2-7; 10 positions match TRBD2. Germline CDR1 MNHEY, CDR2 SMNVEV (reference sequence). J gave up 5 bases and V 4 bases, and 20 bases lay outside the gene matches. The CDR3 consists of 19 residues. CDR3: CASSSPLRSSGRGGHEQYF. DNA of the CDR3: TGTGCCAGCAGTTCCCCCCTGAGGTCTAGCGGGAGAGGGGGACACGAGCAGTACTTC.

This clone was seen a single time. The chain has TRBV5-1 and TRBJ2-1; the match to TRBD2 covers 8 bases. The CDR3 is 16 residues long. Per germline, CDR1 SGHRS and CDR2 YFSETQ. With V trimmed by 0 bases and J by 9 bases, 11 bases remained unmatched. As DNA, the CDR3 is TGCGCCAGCAGCTTGGTGGGACTAGGGGGTCCGGGTGAGCAGTTCTTC. Translation: CASSLVGLGGPGEQFF.

The rearrangement uses TRBV6-1 and TRBJ2-5; D gene uncertain. The last part of the DNA fits TRBJ2-7 better; the J call may be wrong. The germline V gene has CDR1 MNHNS and CDR2 SASEGT. CDR3 length: 16 residues. CDR3 sequence (DNA): TGTGCCAGCAGTGACCCGAGGATGTCAAGCTCCTACGAGCAGTACTTC. This encodes CASSDPRMSSSYEQYF.

This clone was detected ten times or more. CDR3 sequence reads: CASSNHGTSGYEQYF. The CDR3 nucleotides are TGTGCCAGCAGTAACCACGGGACTAGCGGATACGAGCAGTACTTC. V and J are TRBV28 and TRBJ2-7; TRBD2 matches 11 bases. CDR3 length: 15 amino acids. After removal of 5 bases from V and 4 bases from J, the junction contained 7 bases not matched to a gene. CDR1 is MDHEN, CDR2 SYDVKM, per germline.

The chain employs TRBV6-6 and TRBJ2-7; D uncertain. Trimming shortened V by 6 bases and J by 6 bases, and 15 bases separated the two germline ends. The CDR3 has 13 amino acids. CDR1 is MNHNY, CDR2 SVGAGI, per germline (reference sequence). CDR3 nucleotide sequence: TGTGCCAGCAGCCAACCTGGCCCCCTCGAGCAGTACTTC. This gives the protein CASSQPGPLEQYF.

This clone appeared a few times. The chain links TRBV9 to TRBJ2-2; D not certain. V lost 4 bases and J lost 0, with 13 bases in between. This CDR3 has 16 amino acids. CDR1 is SGDLS, CDR2 YYNGEE, per germline. The CDR3 protein is CASSTHSETNTGELFF. Written as DNA, the CDR3 is TGTGCCAGCAGCACCCACAGTGAAACGAACACCGGGGAGCTGTTTTTT. The full variable domain, rest sourced from reference TRBV9 and TRBJ2-2, is DSGVTQTPKHLITATGQRVTLRCSPRSGDLSVYWYQQSLDQGLQFLIQYYNGEERAKGNILERFSAQQFPDLHSELNLSSLELGDSALYFCASSTHSETNTGELFFGEGSRLTVL.

The genes are TRBV30 and TRBJ2-1; D may be TRBD2 (6 bases). Germline CDR1 reads GTSNPN; CDR2 reads SVGIG (reference sequence). V gave up 0 bases and J gave up 4 bases, with 7 bases separating them. The CDR3 is 13 amino acids. The CDR3 spells CAWSVRGYNEQFF. As DNA, the CDR3 is TGTGCCTGGAGTGTACGGGGGTACAATGAGCAGTTCTTC.